This T cell receptor (beta chain) is drawn from a study of early T cells in non-severe SARS-CoV-2 infection (TCRdb year 2021). Context from the whole study: Bulk RNA from unsorted whole blood was used for TCR sequencing, so alpha and beta chains could not be paired. The full study reports these points: VDJdb matching was skewed toward anti-spike CD8 responses, so virus-specific expansions were likely underestimated and private and CD4 specificities were missed.

The library was built by means of 5' RACE. Sequencing was carried out with a NextSeq 500. To correct for sequencing error and PCR bias, the TCR library protocol tagged individual cDNA molecules with unique molecular identifiers. TCR alpha and beta chains were both sequenced, and the abundances of alpha and beta sequences in each sample were closely correlated with each other. Under the source paper's analysis protocol: V gene, J gene and CDR3 annotation of TCR sequences was performed with Decombinator V4. Expanded TCRs were defined as changing significantly between any two time points under a Poisson model with p below 0.0001. TCR abundances were normalised to the total number of TCRs sequenced per sample and were expressed as counts per million. MAIT TCRs were defined by TRAV1-2 paired with TRAJ12, TRAJ20 or TRAJ33, and iNKT TCRs by TRAV10 paired with TRAJ18. VDJdb, accessed 1 November 2021, was searched for CMV, EBV and SARS-CoV-2 annotated TCRs, excluding TCRs annotated for multiple antigens. TCRdb reran the public reads through fastp at Q25 and MiXCR, keeping productive beta chains. When rows share a CDR3 protein, they turn into one entry using the most common DNA and genes. TCRdb's processing, not the authors', yielded these V and J calls. The table for this sample lists tens of thousands of distinct CDR3 sequences; 14% to 15% of them were counted only once. Of the sample, around 6% is held by the ten largest clones.

Relative to germline, V is missing 2 bases and J is missing 9 bases, with 13 bases of the junction outside any gene match. The germline V gene encodes CDR1 MDHEN and CDR2 SYDVKM. The CDR3 numbers 16 residues from cysteine through phenylalanine. Only the CDR3 part of the read is kept: 48 bases, read in frame from the first base. This clonotype was seen at least ten times. The clone's antigen remains unknown. Base qualities are not recorded, but no much larger clone differs from it by a single base. A case-control design nested within a healthcare worker cohort in London, UK, was used, with weekly nasopharyngeal swab PCR tests and blood sampling performed. Healthcare workers were enrolled in the week of the UK lockdown, from 23 to 31 March 2020, and were followed every week for up to roughly 16 weeks.

The receptor was isolated from an adult who was a healthcare worker with PCR-confirmed SARS-CoV-2 infection or an uninfected control (not recorded which). Input material: whole blood. The sequence is built from TRBV28 and TRBJ2-1; 7 central nucleotides agree with TRBD2. The bases read TGTGCCAGCAGTTTAGGCTGGACTAGAGAGTTGGGTGAGCAGTTCTTC. Its translation reads: CASSLGWTRELGEQFF.